Included here is one T cell receptor (beta chain) sequence, with context. The target antigen is unknown. This record comes from a study of cytomegalovirus exposure and HLA in healthy donors. The CDR3 runs to 18 residues. CDR1 is SGHTA and CDR2 is FQGNSA in the germline V gene. The V and J ends lost 4 bases and 1 base, in that order; junction bases with no gene match: 12. Whole-study findings and limits: Within a later analysis, the majority of CMV-associated TCR beta chains appeared HLA-restricted. The CMV antigen specificity of a few CMV-associated chains was confirmed through in vitro analysis.

This PCR relied on a set of 60 Vbeta primers and 13 Jbeta primers. Sequencing used immunoSEQ multiplex PCR; TCRdb keeps in-frame clones, though not all of them. The table lists 190,000 or so clones, about four fifths of them singletons. The V gene is TRBV7-2, the J gene TRBJ1-2, with TRBD1 identical over 10 bases. This TCR came from a male donor in good health and CMV-seropositive. Sequencing input: PBMCs. The CDR3 protein is CASSSPGTGVDRNYGYTF. Written as DNA, the CDR3 is TGTGCCAGCAGCTCCCCCGGGACAGGGGTCGACCGTAACTATGGCTACACCTTC.